Reported below is one T cell receptor beta chain. Its antigen is still unknown. One base away there is no much larger clone; base qualities are not given. TCRbeta CDR3 regions were amplified from genomic DNA using the immunoSEQ Assay, a bias-controlled multiplex PCR. The original methods were these. The number of nucleated cells in each sample was estimated by amplification of reference gene primers within the assay. To quantify the absolute abundance of each unique TCRbeta CDR3 rearrangement, sequence reads were collapsed and filtered. For each sample, productive Simpson clonality was calculated by taking the square root of Simpson's diversity index across productive rearrangements. As stored in TCRdb, this immuneACCESS dataset retains in-frame rearrangements with V and J assigned. A fraction of the clones does not appear; measured against another copy, unresolved V genes explain less than half of the discrepancy, and the remainder lacks a known reason. V and J calls and clone size are those listed in that table; D and trimming were worked out from the DNA. The sample table holds 250,000 or so clones, of which about 86% were seen once. Clones ranked in the top ten supply roughly 3.6% of the sample.

The data were obtained in a study of blood T cell repertoires in COVID-19 (dated by TCRdb to 2018 to 2020). Regarding the complete study: Samples covering the acute and convalescent phases of COVID-19 were provided by collaborators in the United States, Italy and Spain. The prospective study material was composed of cDNA or gDNA derived from T cells, B-cell-depleted T cells, or PBMCs. Subjects who had been exposed to COVID-19, were actively infected with it, or had recovered from it provided the deeply sampled blood TCRbeta repertoires that made up the dataset. The repertoires were made available in a free public database intended to serve as a resource for research on the immune response to SARS-CoV-2. The samples were drawn from two sources: the first 160 participants of the ongoing ImmuneRACE study, and about 1,300 subjects contributed by 6 global collaborators. A de-identified subject ID, COVID-19 status, age in years and sex were almost always included in the sample metadata. HLA class I and class II types, where available, came from metadata supplied by the sample provider rather than from assay-based typing.

What the work shows at the level of the full study, not this receptor alone: The quantity of clinical and demographic metadata differed by source and by participant and was supplied without curation.

Participants in the prospective study were enrolled through a virtual design, were aged about 18 to 100 years, and lived in 24 United States geographic areas. In the prospective study, cohorts were assigned on the basis of participant-reported clinical history obtained from a screening survey and a study questionnaire. For ImmuneRACE Cohort 3, a participant was defined as recovered based on two consecutive negative NP/OP PCR tests, clearance by a healthcare professional, or resolution of symptoms. In the prospective study, mobile phlebotomists collected whole blood, serum and a nasopharyngeal or oropharyngeal swab from each participant. Additional blood draws and questionnaires over an approximately 2-month period could optionally be provided by prospective study participants. Prospective study blood samples were shipped either frozen or at room temperature before DNA extraction. V was cut back by 6 bases and J by 3 bases, leaving a gap of 6 bases between them. Spanning cysteine to phenylalanine, the CDR3 consists of 12 amino acids. Kept here is only the CDR3 DNA, which spans 36 bases and is read in frame from base 1. The germline V gene gives CDR1 as SNHLY and CDR2 as FYNNEI.

Material for sequencing was PBMCs or T cells enriched from blood (not recorded which). The chain uses TRBV2 and TRBJ1-5, with no D gene named confidently. This receptor was taken from a middle-aged man who had recovered from COVID-19. The sequence in DNA is TGTGCCAGCAGAGCCTCCAATCAGCCCCAGCATTTT. Translated, this gives CASRASNQPQHF.